This T cell receptor (beta chain) was recorded in a study of blood T cell repertoires in COVID-19 (dated by TCRdb to the early 2020s). Looking at the study overall: Samples covering the acute and convalescent phases of COVID-19 were provided by collaborators in the United States, Italy and Spain. Where available, HLA class I and class II types were obtained from metadata supplied by the sample provider rather than from assay-based typing. The repertoires were made available in a free public database intended to serve as a resource for research on the immune response to SARS-CoV-2. The prospective study material was composed of cDNA or gDNA derived from T cells, B-cell-depleted T cells, or PBMCs. Samples came from the ongoing ImmuneRACE study (first 160 participants) plus 1,254 subjects from 6 global collaborators. The sample metadata nearly always contained a de-identified subject ID, COVID-19 status, age in years and sex. Deeply sampled blood TCRbeta repertoires from subjects exposed to, actively infected with, or recovered from COVID-19 were included in the dataset. Study-level results and caveats: The amount of clinical and demographic metadata varied by source and participant and was provided uncurated.

With regard to this clone: Which antigen it targets is not known. No quality values exist for individual bases; no much larger clone is one base distant.

A distance of 12 bases separates the germline ends of V and J, which lose 3 bases and 3 bases respectively. Counted from cysteine to phenylalanine, this CDR3 has 15 amino acids. The entry retains the CDR3 DNA only, 45 bases that are in frame from base 1. Sequences LNHDA (CDR1) and SQIVND (CDR2) are obtained from the germline V gene (reference sequence). One collaborating source in Seattle enrolled patients while the patients were actively infected and followed the patients over time throughout the course of disease. The collaborating institutions used their own protocols to collect whole blood in K2EDTA tubes. Collaborator samples were shipped for TCRbeta analysis as frozen whole blood, isolated PBMCs, or DNA extracted from either sample type. TCRbeta CDR3 regions were amplified from genomic DNA using the immunoSEQ Assay, a bias-controlled multiplex PCR. On the study's bioinformatics: The number of nucleated cells in each sample was estimated from the amplification of reference gene primers within the assay. To quantify the absolute abundance of each unique TCRbeta CDR3 rearrangement, sequence reads were collapsed and filtered. For each sample, productive Simpson clonality was calculated as the square root of Simpson's diversity index over productive rearrangements. TCRdb re-hosts the immuneACCESS table, in-frame sequences only. Its copies lack some clones; in the studies checked, an unresolved V gene accounts for under half of them, and the cause for the rest is not known. The DNA gave D and trimming, while V, J and clone size come from that table. This sample is represented by 350,000 to 500,000 clones; over 85% of them were singletons. The biggest ten clones account for 0.7% to 1% of the sample.

This clonotype originated in a young man with COVID-19, enrolled during active disease. This chain joins TRBV19 to TRBJ1-3; the D gene cannot be named for sure. What was sequenced was peripheral blood. The nucleotide sequence reads TGTGCCAGTAGTATTGGTGTTGGAGGTGGAAACACCATATATTTT. Its protein product is CASSIGVGGGNTIYF.